Each of the 13 T cell receptor beta chains below was sequenced from the same sample in a study. Tregs were sorted as CD4+CD25+CD127-/low cells. The TRBV12-4/TRBJ1-2 clonotypes were amplified using barcode primers with ligated adaptors. One entry per CDR3 protein, called by TCRdb with MiXCR from the multiplex PCR reads. The data hold approximately 1,000 distinct CDR3 sequences, with under 20% observed a single time. The sequenced sample was Tregs sorted from blood. The receptor source for this set is a female donor with breast cancer.

The V call is TRBV12-3 or TRBV12-4, the J call TRBJ1-2; D is ambiguous. The CDR3 covers 13 residues. V was clipped by 11 bases and J by 4 bases, with 17 bases between them. The CDR3 protein is CACLLPDIYGYTF. For the CDR3, the DNA is TGTGCCTGCCTCCTCCCGGATATCTATGGCTACACCTTC.

This clonotype is labeled large. The chain combines TRBV12-3 or TRBV12-4 with TRBJ1-2; 7 nucleotides match TRBD1. This CDR3 spans 16 amino acids. With V trimmed by 4 bases and J by 5 bases, 13 bases remained unmatched. CDR3 amino acids: CASSSTGDQSKYGYTF. In DNA form, the CDR3 reads TGTGCCAGCAGTTCTACAGGGGACCAATCGAAATATGGCTACACCTTC.

By share of the sample, this clonotype is large. This chain joins TRBV12-3 or TRBV12-4 and TRBJ1-2, with D unclear. This CDR3 region has 15 residues. V lost 2 bases, J lost 0 bases, and 10 bases lay in between. For the CDR3, the DNA is TGTGCCAGCAGTTTAAGGACTAAACCTAACTATGGCTACACCTTC. Its protein product is CASSLRTKPNYGYTF.

This clonotype is judged large. The genes are TRBV12-3 or TRBV12-4 and TRBJ1-2; no clear D gene. V was clipped by 6 bases and J by 8 bases, with 19 bases between them. The CDR3 consists of 14 residues. The CDR3 DNA reads as TGTGCCAGCAGCTTAAGAGAAGAGTCGGGAGGCTACACCTTC. This sequence encodes CASSLREESGGYTF.

By share, this clonotype ranks as medium-sized. The V call is TRBV12-3 or TRBV12-4, the J call TRBJ1-2; TRBD1 might be the D (5 bases). Trimming took 5 bases from V and 5 from J, leaving 9 bases between them. CDR3 length: 12 residues. CDR3 DNA: TGTGCCAGCAGTACCCAGGGTTATGGCTACACCTTC. This codes for CASSTQGYGYTF.

This clonotype was detected only once. The rearrangement joins TRBV12-3 or TRBV12-4 to TRBJ1-2, with D unresolved. The CDR3 totals 13 residues. Trimming pared 6 bases from V and 0 bases from J, leaving 8 bases between. CDR3 region: CASSNTANYGYTF. Here the CDR3 DNA reads TGTGCCAGCAGCAATACAGCTAACTATGGCTACACCTTC.

This clonotype has just a few counts. V is TRBV12-3 or TRBV12-4 and J is TRBJ1-2; unclear D gene. The CDR3 is made up of 11 amino acids. Trimming removed 4 bases from V and 4 bases from J, with 4 bases in between. CDR3 nucleotides: TGTGCCAGCAGTTGGATCTATGGCTACACCTTC. Amino acids: CASSWIYGYTF.

This clonotype ranks as large. This sequence joins TRBV12-3 or TRBV12-4 and TRBJ1-2; D ambiguous. V was pared by 2 bases and J by 0 bases, with 1 base between. The CDR3 has 12 amino acids. The chain's CDR3 is CASSLPNYGYTF. In nucleotides, the CDR3 is TGTGCCAGCAGTTTACCTAACTATGGCTACACCTTC.

This clonotype is labeled large. CDR3 amino acids: CASKNREYGYTF. In nucleotides, the CDR3 is TGTGCCAGCAAGAACAGGGAGTATGGCTACACCTTC. This rearrangement joins TRBV12-3 or TRBV12-4 to TRBJ1-2, with D possibly TRBD1 on 6 matching bases. The CDR3 runs 12 residues. Trimming took 7 bases from V and 5 from J, leaving 11 bases between them.

The CDR3 bases are TGTGCCAGCAGTTTAGAGGGGTGGGACGGCGGTGGCTACACCTTC. This encodes CASSLEGWDGGGYTF. The rearrangement uses TRBV12-3 or TRBV12-4 and TRBJ1-2; a weak D match, TRBD1 (5 bases). This CDR3 is built from 15 residues. The V end lost 1 base, the J end lost 7 bases, and 16 bases lay between the germline ends.

V gene TRBV12-3 or TRBV12-4 combines with J gene TRBJ1-2; D unclear. This CDR3 spans 14 amino acids. Trimming cost V 6 bases and J 3 bases, with 14 bases left between them. The CDR3 protein is CASSTRPGYYGYTF. The CDR3 DNA reads TGTGCCAGCAGCACTAGGCCGGGCTACTATGGCTACACCTTC.

This clonotype is medium-sized by share. The rearrangement links TRBV12-3 or TRBV12-4 to TRBJ1-2; maybe TRBD1 (6 bases). This CDR3 region has 13 residues. With 5 bases removed from V and 6 bases from J, the gap between germline ends came to 13 bases. The CDR3: CASSRQEADGYTF. CDR3 coding DNA: TGTGCCAGCAGTAGACAGGAGGCCGATGGCTACACCTTC.

Within the sample, this clonotype is large. Here the CDR3 DNA reads TGTGCCAGCAGCCTTGGTGACAGGGTACATGGCTACACCTTC. Residues: CASSLGDRVHGYTF. V gene TRBV12-3 or TRBV12-4 combines with J gene TRBJ1-2, with 7 nucleotides matching TRBD1. CDR3 length equals 14 residues. V lost 6 bases and J lost 6; bases outside the gene matches: 10.